This T cell receptor beta chain was identified in a study of cytomegalovirus exposure and HLA in healthy donors (dated by TCRdb to 2016 to 2017). For the study in its entirety: An earlier analysis of 587 of the donors reported around 280 Gb of sequence data and 117 million unique TCR beta sequences obtained from about 170 million T cells. Roughly 310 gigabases of sequencing data and 78 million or so unique TCR sequences were included in an early release covering roughly 700 HLA-typed donors. Of the roughly 410 genotyped donors, 75% to 85% were placed in the genetic ancestry cluster associated with self-reported Caucasian donors. The study was designed to test whether signatures of past pathogen exposure could be identified by cataloging public T cell receptors. The T cell repertoires of several hundred subjects were profiled by immunosequencing and related to cytomegalovirus serostatus. Along with the roughly 670-subject first cohort, a separate validation cohort of over a hundred different subjects was used. High-throughput TCR immunosequencing, statistical association of individual TCRs with disease status, and machine learning were combined to predict cytomegalovirus infection status. To study patterns of TCR occurrence, a later analysis re-analyzed previously published TCR beta repertoires from several hundred donors and added high-resolution HLA genotyping. In the later analysis, no new phenotypic data were used to find candidate immune exposures; instead, reliance was placed on TCR beta sequences and their occurrence across donors. An earlier analysis of around 580 of the donors used high-throughput TCR beta sequencing to judge whether each TCR beta V gene segment behaved as functional or pseudogenic. Donor age, sex, ethnicity and CMV serostatus were compiled together with the repertoire data. A later genetic analysis used genome-wide SNP genotypes for about 65% of the roughly 700 donors, treating that subset as a discovery cohort. Every discovery cohort repertoire had been produced on one sequencing platform. Both class I and class II loci were covered by HLA typing, at four-digit resolution. The number of typed donors differed by locus: about 629-640 for A, B, C, DRB1 and DQB1; 500 to 550 for DQA1; 606 for DPA1; and 450 to 480 for DPB1. Because of strong linkage in the cohort, roughly 5 DR-DQ haplotypes were treated as single units for association and clustering. Across 398 genotyped donors of the cohort, an average of approximately 220,000 unique TCR beta nucleotide sequences per donor were sequenced, and roughly a sixth of those sequences were non-productive.

Receptors were amplified or captured by the immunoSEQ multiplex PCR assay. The multiplex PCR relied on a mix of 60 forward primers for TCR Vbeta segments and 13 reverse primers for TCR Jbeta segments. The CDR3 region of rearranged TCR beta genes was amplified from genomic DNA by a multiplex PCR assay. Amplified TCR beta libraries were sequenced as 87-base-pair reads on the Illumina HiSeq System. As for how the authors treated the data: A later analysis counted some 74 million unique TCR beta chains across the 550 to 800 repertoires, and approximately 11 million of these chains were shared by at least two donors. A nearest-neighbor algorithm error-corrected the raw reads and collapsed the reads into unique sequences, merging closely related sequences to remove PCR and sequencing errors. V, D and J gene segments were assigned by aligning CDR3 sequences to IMGT reference sequences. Each retained sequence needed at least a six-nucleotide match to both a V gene segment and a J gene segment. A rearrangement was called productive if the CDR3 had no stop codons and remained in frame with V and J, and every other rearrangement was called non-productive. CDR3 was defined by IMGT convention, running from the second conserved V-encoded cysteine to the conserved J-encoded phenylalanine. In an earlier analysis of roughly 580 of the donors, sequences lacking an unambiguous match to a single V gene segment were excluded. An earlier analysis of 587 of the donors classified V segments as functional when productive rearrangements were above 56.7% and as segregating when the standard deviation between donors was above 5%. To diagnose cytomegalovirus status from the catalog of TCR beta chain sequences, a statistical classification framework was built. In a later analysis, V and J genes were assigned by comparing TCR nucleotide sequences against IMGT/GENE-DB human TR gene sequences. The TCRdist pipeline was used in a later analysis to assign CDR3 sequences and most-parsimonious VDJ recombination scenarios. In a later analysis, every TCR beta chain was defined by the combination of its CDR3 amino acid sequence and its V-gene family, and reads without a unique V-gene family were dropped. As a way to deal with suspected cross-contamination and a sequencing artifact, a later analysis dropped under 600 nucleotide sequences that were highly shared and had low generation probability. In a later analysis, a clonal expansion index for each public chain was calculated from normalized within-repertoire ranks of inferred template counts. Generation probabilities in a later analysis came from a VDJ recombination model fitted to out-of-frame rearrangements, and those results were checked against IGoR. In a later analysis, TCR-TCR, TCR-HLA and TCR-CMV co-occurrence was scored with hypergeometric tests, and a repertoire-size bias correction was applied to TCR pairs. In a later analysis, false discovery rates were estimated by permuting HLA or CMV assignments 20 times. In a later analysis, co-occurring TCRs were grouped using DBSCAN, and TCRdist sequence similarity was added for clustering within HLA-allele-positive subsets. For co-occurrence clustering, repertoires with fewer than 30,000 or more than 120,000 public chains were excluded, along with four to six repertoires with anomalous nucleotide sharing. TCRdb retrieved this table from immuneACCESS and kept in-frame rearrangements only. Not all clones are present; in checked studies, unresolved V genes account for under half, and no reason is known for the remainder. V and J calls and clone size are copied from that table; D and trimming were computed from the DNA. This sample is represented by over 150,000 clones; 74% of them were singletons. The leading ten clones occupy 2.1% of the sample.

Results and caveats for the whole study, not just this receptor: In a later analysis, HLA-associated TCR beta chains showed more clonal expansion and lower generation probabilities than non-associated chains that were equally common. Several of the top co-occurrence clusters appeared to be linked to parvovirus B19, influenza, CMV and Epstein-Barr virus, according to a later analysis. Because HLA typing was unavailable for some donors at each locus, only the typed subset was used in association tests. While some public TCRs were present in many individuals, most TCR sequences turned up only very rarely across donors. Broadly in line with IMGT annotations, most TCR beta V segments showed up in productive rearrangements about 87% or about 30% of the time in an earlier analysis of some 590 of the donors. When HLA alleles, especially DR and DQ, strongly co-occurred, attributing TCR associations to individual alleles was difficult. Correlated functional status among segregating V segments might be attributable to linkage disequilibrium, but an unknown experimental factor could not be ruled out. It was suggested by the authors that the approach could potentially be generalized to other disease states and immunological phenotypes. Some IMGT-functional V segments, including TRBV6-2 and TRBV6-3, could not be distinguished by the 87-base-pair reads and were therefore excluded. The presence/absence analyses assumed that sequencing depth was roughly uniform across donors, and that assumption may not be true. The only immune exposure information available for the cohort was CMV serostatus. Because counts were too low, seventeen rarely observed V segments, including chromosome 9 orphons, were excluded from the earlier analysis of a few hundred of the donors. In a later genetic analysis, fewer N-insertions in productive TCRs were reported among donors in an Asian-associated ancestry cluster than the roughly 670-donor mean. In this cohort, only TCR beta chains were sequenced, and detectable features were limited by the absence of alpha or paired-chain data. The classifier was reported to diagnose cytomegalovirus status with high specificity and sensitivity in both the original cohort and the validation cohort. A group of highly shared sequence variants was considered likely to be a technical artifact of the sequencing pipeline. A later genetic analysis associated a missense DCLRE1C variant with V-gene and J-gene trimming of TCR beta chains, and an independent cohort replicated the association. The study gave a list of 150 to 200 TCR beta chains associated with cytomegalovirus. In a later analysis, some 18,000 TCR beta sequences were associated with specific HLA alleles at a false discovery rate of 0.05. In a later analysis, most CMV-associated TCR beta chains were found to appear HLA-restricted, with HLA associations seemingly driven largely by CMV exposure. A further reported finding was that TCR beta sequences accurately predicted the HLA-A and HLA-B alleles for most subjects in the first cohort. In a later analysis, the rate of TCR association differed among HLA loci, with DRB1 alleles having the most associated TCRs and HLA-C alleles having the fewest. In vitro tests confirmed that a few of the cytomegalovirus-associated TCR beta chains recognize cytomegalovirus antigens.

The cohort was made up of approximately 700 healthy bone marrow donors. All cohort members were sampled while nominally healthy, although unrecorded immune exposures were likely present. The donor tested CMV seronegative, placing the donor among the 350 or so seronegative members of the cohort. A peripheral blood sample was collected from each donor, and TCR beta sequencing was performed on peripheral blood mononuclear cells. Genomic DNA was extracted from the blood cell samples with the Qiagen DNeasy Blood Extraction Kit. Turning to this clone: Its cognate antigen has yet to be identified. The input lacks base qualities; no much larger clone sits a single base away.

The CDR3 measures 15 amino acids from cysteine to phenylalanine. The entry retains the CDR3 DNA only, 45 bases that are in frame from base 1. The germline V gene encodes CDR1 SGHRS and CDR2 YFSETQ. A distance of 12 bases separates the germline ends of V and J, which lose 0 bases and 3 bases respectively. Sequencing used PBMCs. The TCR originated in a man under 40 in good health and CMV-seronegative. This chain joins TRBV5-1 to TRBJ2-5; the D gene is perhaps TRBD1, from 6 matching bases. The bases read TGCGCCAGCAGCTTGGATTGGACAGCCGAAGAGACCCAGTACTTC. This codes for CASSLDWTAEETQYF.